Here is one TCR beta chain with its context. Its antigen is still unknown. This CDR3 comprises 16 residues. The V gene's germline CDR1 is LGHNA and CDR2 YNFKEQ. Trimming pared 5 bases from V and 3 bases from J, leaving 20 bases between. In TCRdb, the RT-PCR reads were re-called with MiXCR into one record per CDR3 protein. The sample lists hundreds of thousands of distinct CDR3 sequences; approximately 14% were seen once. The data derive from a study of response to subunit inactivated influenza vaccine. Broader study findings: Only a handful of new T cells, the authors suggested, are recruited with each seasonal influenza vaccination.

The input for sequencing was PBMCs from blood, taken approximately 13 days after vaccination. The clonotype comes from a man over 45 who received an inactivated influenza vaccine. The rearrangement links TRBV4-2 to TRBJ2-7; perhaps TRBD1 as D (6 bases). CDR3 residues: CASSKLSGTYRYEQYF. In DNA, the CDR3 is TGTGCCAGCAGCAAACTATCCGGGACATACCGCTACGAGCAGTACTTC.